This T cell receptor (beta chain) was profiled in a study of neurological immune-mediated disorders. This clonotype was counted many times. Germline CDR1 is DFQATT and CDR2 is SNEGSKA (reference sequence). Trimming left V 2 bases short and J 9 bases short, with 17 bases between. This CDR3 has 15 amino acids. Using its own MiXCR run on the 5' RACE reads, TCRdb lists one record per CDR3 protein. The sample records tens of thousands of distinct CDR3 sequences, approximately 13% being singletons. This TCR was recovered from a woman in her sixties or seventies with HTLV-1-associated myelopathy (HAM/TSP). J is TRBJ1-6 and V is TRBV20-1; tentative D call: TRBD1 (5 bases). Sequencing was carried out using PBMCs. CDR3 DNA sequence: TGCAGTGCTAGATGGCCCGAGGGGCAGGGTTCACCCCTCCACTTT. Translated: CSARWPEGQGSPLHF.